This T cell receptor beta chain was identified during a study of shared clonotypes between healthy human individuals. Across the whole study: Each donor had three CD4 naive, three CD4 memory, two CD8 naive and one CD8 memory plate.

CDR3 length equals 16 residues. From CD4+ cells came CD45RA+ naive and CD45RA-negative memory subsets. To note about this clone: As yet, its antigen is unknown.

Only in-frame clones appear in the TCRdb table, and some are missing; sequencing was by immunoSEQ multiplex PCR. The sample records some 2,400,000 clones, 90% to 96% being singletons. Study conclusions and caveats: Clonotypes shared by all four sorted-subset donors had higher generation probabilities than non-shared clonotypes.

The chain has TRBV21-1 and TRBJ2-1. TRBV21-1 is a pseudogene locus. The sequence was obtained from a man younger than 35 in good health. The sample taken for sequencing was naive CD4+ T cells sorted from blood. Subset here: CD45RA+ positively selected. CDR3 nucleotides: TGTGCCAGCAGCAAATGGGTCGGGGCCCCCTACAATGAGCAGTTCTTC. It is translated as CASSKWVGAPYNEQFF.